Following are 4 T cell receptor beta chains from one sample sequenced in a study of blood T cell repertoires in COVID-19 (dated by TCRdb to the early 2020s). Receptors were amplified or captured by the immunoSEQ multiplex PCR assay. TCRdb stores this immuneACCESS table with in-frame sequences only. Part of the clones is absent; in the studies checked, under half of the shortfall reflects unresolved V genes, and no reason is known for the rest. This sample lists approximately 140,000 clones; 75% to 90% were detected once. The ten largest clones add up to approximately 2.3% of the sample. The sequenced sample was PBMCs or T cells enriched from blood (not recorded which). The receptors derive from a woman between 45 and 60 years old who had recovered from COVID-19.

The genes are TRBV7-8 and TRBJ1-2; D gene unclear. Germline V lookup: CDR1 SGHVS, CDR2 FQNEAQ. Trimming stripped 1 base from V and 4 bases from J, with 16 bases between. This CDR3 contains 16 residues. In nucleotides, the CDR3 is TGTGCCAGCAGCTTAGAACGGGTCCCCCGGGGCTATGGCTACACCTTC. Translated: CASSLERVPRGYGYTF.

The rearrangement joins TRBV4-1 to TRBJ1-1; maybe TRBD1 (6 bases). V was clipped by 5 bases and J by 6 bases, with 19 bases between them. Germline loops: CDR1 MGHRA, CDR2 YSYEKL. This CDR3 region has 15 residues. CDR3 DNA sequence: TGCGCCAGCAGCTATCCACCGGGACAACTCCCTGAAGCTTTCTTT. This codes for CASSYPPGQLPEAFF.

The CDR3 loop is CASSSIDRTEAFF. The DNA for the CDR3 is TGTGCCAGCAGTTCGATTGACAGGACTGAAGCTTTCTTT. This rearrangement joins TRBV6-2 or TRBV6-3 to TRBJ1-1; TRBD1 is a possible D gene (6 bases). Per germline, CDR1 MNHEY and CDR2 SVGEGT. V shed 4 bases and J shed 5 bases, with 11 bases lying between them. The CDR3 length is 13 residues.

The chain uses TRBV30 and TRBJ2-5, with 8 bases lining up with TRBD2. The trim removed 3 bases at V and 5 bases at J, leaving 14 bases unmatched. CDR1 and CDR2 (germline): GTSNPN, SVGIG (reference sequence). CDR3 length: 16 residues. The CDR3 DNA reads TGTGCCTGGAGCCCGGGACTAGTCCGAATCAGGGAGACCCAGTACTTC. Translated, it gives CAWSPGLVRIRETQYF.